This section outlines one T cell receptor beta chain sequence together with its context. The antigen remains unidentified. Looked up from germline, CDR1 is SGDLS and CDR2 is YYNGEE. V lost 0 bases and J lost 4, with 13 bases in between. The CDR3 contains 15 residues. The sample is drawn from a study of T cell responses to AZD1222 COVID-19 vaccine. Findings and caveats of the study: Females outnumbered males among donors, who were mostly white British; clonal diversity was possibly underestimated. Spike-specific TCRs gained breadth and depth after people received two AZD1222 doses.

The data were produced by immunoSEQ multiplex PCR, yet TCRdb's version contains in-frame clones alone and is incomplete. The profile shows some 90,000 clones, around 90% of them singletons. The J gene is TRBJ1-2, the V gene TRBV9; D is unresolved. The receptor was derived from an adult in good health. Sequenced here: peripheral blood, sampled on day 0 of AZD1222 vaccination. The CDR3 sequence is CASSVAMEKGYGYTF. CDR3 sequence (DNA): TGTGCCAGCAGCGTAGCGATGGAGAAGGGCTATGGCTACACCTTC. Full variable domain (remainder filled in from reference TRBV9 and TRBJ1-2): DSGVTQTPKHLITATGQRVTLRCSPRSGDLSVYWYQQSLDQGLQFLIQYYNGEERAKGNILERFSAQQFPDLHSELNLSSLELGDSALYFCASSVAMEKGYGYTFGSGTRLTVV.